These 21 T cell receptor beta chains originate from one sample sequenced in a study of cytomegalovirus exposure and HLA in healthy donors. Primers for the PCR totalled 60 Vbeta and 13 Jbeta. Libraries were prepared by immunoSEQ multiplex PCR; TCRdb keeps only in-frame clonotypes and omits some of them. The sample lists about 31,000 clones; 35% to 55% were seen once. Sequenced: PBMCs. These receptors were obtained from a woman between 50 and 59 years old in good health and CMV-seronegative.

This clone was counted only a few times. The rearrangement links TRBV5-4 to TRBJ2-2; D is ambiguous. Germline V gene lookup returns CDR1 SGHNT and CDR2 YYREEE (reference sequence). The V gene lost 0 bases and the J gene lost 6 bases, with 15 bases spanning the gap. CDR3 size: 16 residues. This chain's CDR3 is CASSLASVRFSGELFF. The CDR3 region has the DNA TGTGCCAGCAGCTTGGCATCGGTGCGATTCTCCGGGGAGCTGTTTTTT.

The chain employs TRBV2 and TRBJ1-1, with D tentatively TRBD1 (6 bases). Germline V gene sequence: CDR1 SNHLY, CDR2 FYNNEI. The CDR3 extends over 11 amino acids. Trimming took off 6 bases at V and 11 bases at J, with 13 bases between the two ends. Written as DNA, the CDR3 is TGTGCCAGCAGAACAGGGCCGGGGGCTTTCTTT. This codes for CASRTGPGAFF.

The chain joins TRBV7-8 to TRBJ2-5; no firm D call. This CDR3 contains 12 residues. Trimming left V 2 bases short and J 2 bases short, with 3 bases between. In germline, CDR1 is SGHVS, CDR2 FQNEAQ. CDR3 protein: CASSLQQETQYF. The CDR3 DNA reads as TGTGCCAGCAGCTTACAGCAAGAGACCCAGTACTTC.

The chain employs TRBV10-2 and TRBJ2-3, with a possible D match to TRBD1 (6 bases). Trimming took 2 bases from V and 4 from J, leaving 10 bases between them. The CDR3 is 14 amino acids. The germline gives CDR1 WSHSY, CDR2 SAAADI. This CDR3 reads CASSEGGRADTQYF. Here the CDR3 DNA reads TGCGCCAGCAGTGAGGGGGGCCGGGCAGATACGCAGTATTTT.

V gene TRBV19 combines with J gene TRBJ2-3, with a tentative D call TRBD2 (6 bases). Germline V gene sequence: CDR1 LNHDA, CDR2 SQIVND (reference sequence). This CDR3 region has 11 residues. Between the trimmed V and J ends, which lost 5 bases and 6 bases, there was a span of 6 bases. The CDR3 is CASSGGDTQYF. The CDR3 DNA sequence: TGTGCCAGTAGTGGGGGGGATACGCAGTATTTT.

The gene calls are TRBV7-7 and TRBJ2-5; maybe TRBD1 (6 bases). Looked up from germline, CDR1 is SSHAT and CDR2 is FNYEAQ (reference sequence). Trimming took off 5 bases at V and 6 bases at J, with 22 bases between the two ends. CDR3 length: 16 residues. The CDR3 sequence: CASSLGPPQGRQTQYF. CDR3 bases: TGTGCCAGCAGCCTAGGCCCCCCACAGGGTAGGCAGACCCAGTACTTC.

The chain links TRBV7-9 to TRBJ2-3; unclear D gene. This CDR3 region has 14 residues. V shed 1 base and J shed 2 bases, with 7 bases lying between them. In germline, CDR1 is SEHNR, CDR2 FQNEAQ (reference sequence). For the CDR3, the DNA is TGTGCCAGCAGCTTAGTTATCCCCACAGATACGCAGTATTTT. Encoded protein: CASSLVIPTDTQYF.

The rearrangement joins TRBV19 to TRBJ2-7, with TRBD1 matching over 7 bases. Per the germline V gene, CDR1 is LNHDA and CDR2 is SQIVND (reference sequence). Trimming removed 1 base from V and 4 bases from J; junction bases left unmatched: 1. The CDR3 totals 13 residues. CDR3 coding DNA: TGTGCCAGTAGTATAGTGACAGGGTACGAGCAGTACTTC. Protein product: CASSIVTGYEQYF.

The chain has TRBV7-6 and TRBJ2-5; D unresolved. The end of the DNA fits TRBJ2-7 better, so the J call may be wrong. The germline V gene has CDR1 SGHVS and CDR2 FNYEAQ. The CDR3 contains 14 residues. Here the CDR3 reads CASSSLWSYYEQYF. CDR3 coding DNA: TGTGCCAGCAGCTCCCTGTGGAGCTACTACGAGCAGTACTTC.

This rearrangement joins TRBV6-5 to TRBJ2-3; 13 bases are shared with TRBD2. Germline V gene lookup returns CDR1 MNHEY and CDR2 SVGAGI. The J segment lost 2 bases and the V segment lost 4 bases, leaving 3 bases of the junction unmatched. The CDR3 totals 16 residues. This chain's CDR3 is CASSSGLAGSTDTQYF. CDR3 coding DNA: TGTGCCAGCAGTTCGGGACTAGCGGGATCCACAGATACGCAGTATTTT.

The chain employs TRBV9 and TRBJ2-1; 12 bases match TRBD1. Unmatched junction bases numbered 10, after V lost 3 bases and J lost 9 bases. The CDR3 extends over 16 amino acids. The V gene's germline CDR1 is SGDLS and CDR2 YYNGEE. CDR3 loop: CASSAPGQGARGEQFF. For the CDR3, the DNA is TGTGCCAGCAGCGCCCCGGGACAGGGGGCGCGGGGTGAGCAGTTCTTC.

The rearrangement joins TRBV6-5 to TRBJ2-1, with TRBD2 matching 10 bases. The CDR3 is 16 amino acids. The V gene's germline CDR1 is MNHEY and CDR2 SVGAGI. V lost 0 bases, J lost 4 bases, and 3 bases stayed unmatched. The CDR3 loop reads CASSYSAGGSYNEQFF. The CDR3 bases are TGTGCCAGCAGTTACTCAGCGGGAGGGTCGTACAATGAGCAGTTCTTC.

V gene TRBV9 combines with J gene TRBJ2-1; tentatively, D is TRBD2 (5 bases). The CDR3 has 14 amino acids. Germline loops: CDR1 SGDLS, CDR2 YYNGEE. V was cut by 2 bases and J by 7 bases, with 13 bases left in between. This CDR3 is CASSVRTRGNEQFF. The DNA for the CDR3 is TGTGCCAGCAGCGTGCGGACTCGGGGTAATGAGCAGTTCTTC.

This clone has more than one count but fewer than ten. The chain carries TRBV27 and TRBJ2-7; unclear D gene. Deletions cut 2 bases from V and 3 bases from J, with 17 bases between. This CDR3 region has 16 residues. Per the germline V gene, CDR1 is MNHEY and CDR2 is SMNVEV (reference sequence). The CDR3 region has the DNA TGTGCCAGCAGTTTAACCCCCGTGGTAGCCCGCTACGAGCAGTACTTC. It encodes CASSLTPVVARYEQYF.

In the case of this clone: A read error may account for a junction end that differs from germline. This sequence joins TRBV7-9 and TRBJ2-7, with 9 positions matching TRBD1. Germline V gives CDR1 SEHNR, CDR2 FQNEAQ (reference sequence). This CDR3 has 15 amino acids. The CDR3 DNA follows: TGTGCCAGCAGATTAGAGGGACAGGGCTCCTACGAGCAGTACTTC. Protein: CASRLEGQGSYEQYF.

V is TRBV5-5 and J is TRBJ2-7, with D unclear. The CDR3 sequence is 13 residues long. Germline CDR1 SGHKS, CDR2 YYEKEE (reference sequence). V gave up 3 bases and J gave up 3 bases, with 10 bases separating them. The CDR3 DNA reads as TGTGCCAGCAGCTCAACGAGAATCTACGAGCAGTACTTC. Its protein is CASSSTRIYEQYF. Full variable domain (outside the CDR3, taken from reference TRBV5-5 and TRBJ2-7): DAGVTQSPTHLIKTRGQQVTLRCSPISGHKSVSWYQQVLGQGPQFIFQYYEKEERGRGNFPDRFSARQFPNYSSELNVNALLLGDSALYLCASSSTRIYEQYFGPGTRLTVT.

The chain links TRBV6-1 to TRBJ1-2; D gene uncertain. Germline CDR1 reads MNHNS; CDR2 reads SASEGT. The CDR3 totals 14 residues. With 6 bases removed from V and 8 bases from J, the gap between germline ends came to 19 bases. The CDR3, as DNA: TGTGCCAGCAGCGTTCTAGAGGCCGCGGGAGGCTACACCTTC. Translation: CASSVLEAAGGYTF.

The chain is built from TRBV28 and TRBJ2-1; 12 bases fit TRBD2. The CDR3 length is 15 residues. From germline, CDR1 is MDHEN and CDR2 SYDVKM. Unmatched junction bases numbered 6, after V lost 6 bases and J lost 6 bases. In nucleotides, the CDR3 is TGTGCCAGCAGAAAGGGACTAGCGGGCCCCAATGAGCAGTTCTTC. This encodes CASRKGLAGPNEQFF.

This clone was picked up a small number of times. The gene calls are TRBV7-2 and TRBJ1-3; the match to TRBD1 covers 9 bases. CDR1 is SGHTA and CDR2 is FQGNSA in the germline V gene. CDR3 length equals 17 residues. V shed 1 base, J shed 4 bases, and the junction held 8 bases outside the gene matches. CDR3 protein: CASSLESWTGAGNTIYF. CDR3 coding DNA: TGTGCCAGCAGCTTAGAATCATGGACAGGGGCCGGAAACACCATATATTTT.

The V gene is TRBV5-6, the J gene TRBJ2-1, with 8 bases fitting TRBD2. Trimming cost V 3 bases and J 4 bases; bases outside gene matches: 6. This CDR3 region has 15 residues. Germline V gene data show CDR1 as SGHDT and CDR2 as YYEEEE. CDR3 in DNA: TGTGCCAGCAGCTCTCAGCGGGAGAGGTACAATGAGCAGTTCTTC. Its protein is CASSSQRERYNEQFF.

The chain has TRBV6-1 and TRBJ2-7; perhaps TRBD2 as D (7 bases). V gave up 4 bases and J gave up 6 bases, with 16 bases separating them. CDR3 length equals 14 residues. Germline V CDR1 and CDR2: MNHNS, SASEGT. CDR3 sequence: CASSGGGGLSEQYF. The CDR3 DNA reads TGTGCCAGCAGTGGGGGCGGGGGCCTCTCCGAGCAGTACTTC.